This TCR beta chain was observed in a study of blood T cell repertoires in COVID-19 (dated by TCRdb to 2019 to 2021). Concerning the study at large: Samples from collaborators originated in the United States, Italy and Spain and spanned both the acute and convalescent phases of COVID-19. The repertoires were released in a freely available public database meant as a resource for research on the immune response to SARS-CoV-2. Sample metadata almost always included a de-identified subject ID, COVID-19 status, age in years and sex. The samples were drawn from the first 160 participants of the ongoing ImmuneRACE study and from 950 to 1,500 subjects provided by 6 global collaborators. HLA class I and class II types, where available, came from metadata supplied by the sample provider rather than from assay-based typing. The material from the prospective study consisted of cDNA or gDNA derived from T cells, B-cell-depleted T cells, or PBMCs. Deeply sampled blood TCRbeta repertoires from subjects exposed to, actively infected with, or recovered from COVID-19 were included in the dataset.

This clone appeared once. The antigen it recognizes is unknown. One base away there is no much larger clone; base qualities are not given. Collaborating institutions collected whole blood in K2EDTA tubes following their own protocols. Collaborator samples were shipped for TCRbeta analysis as frozen whole blood, isolated PBMCs, or DNA extracted from either sample type. The CDR3 contains 14 residues, cysteine and phenylalanine counted. The kept DNA is CDR3 alone, 42 bases in frame from the first base. Looking up the germline V gene yields CDR1 SGDLS and CDR2 YYNGEE. The junction carries 7 bases between V and J, which are trimmed by 0 bases and 1 base respectively. The study at large found these results: The amount of clinical and demographic metadata varied by source and participant and was provided uncurated.

The immunoSEQ Assay, a bias-controlled multiplex PCR, was used to amplify TCRbeta CDR3 regions from genomic DNA. The published analysis was carried out like this. The number of nucleated cells in each sample was estimated by amplification of reference gene primers within the assay. To quantify the absolute abundance of each unique TCRbeta CDR3 rearrangement, sequence reads were collapsed and filtered. For each sample, productive Simpson clonality was calculated by taking the square root of Simpson's diversity index across productive rearrangements. TCRdb retrieved this table from immuneACCESS and kept in-frame rearrangements only. Not all clones are present; in checked studies, unresolved V genes account for under half, and no reason is known for the remainder. V, J and clone size reflect that table, while D and trimming were determined from the DNA. The sample has 200,000 to 300,000 clones on record, over 65% of them singletons. Approximately 3.2% of the sample rests with the top ten.

The sequencing input was peripheral blood. The receptor chain draws on TRBV9 and TRBJ1-1; the D gene cannot be resolved reliably. The receptor's source is a woman aged 80 or older with acute or convalescent COVID-19. The CDR3 corresponds to CASSVGPGNTEAFF. The DNA reads as follows: TGTGCCAGCAGCGTAGGTCCAGGGAACACTGAAGCTTTCTTT.